This T cell receptor beta chain was profiled in a study of T cell repertoires in cytomegalovirus infection. Study information: Both a matching HLA type and CMV infection were indicated by public TCR beta signatures. Regarding the study as a whole: Ex vivo, HLA-C-restricted CMV-specific TCR beta clonotypes prevailed over the rest of the response. CMV carriers with the relevant HLA were identified by cumulative public TCR beta family frequency.

The V end was cut by 3 bases, the J end by 6 bases, with 8 bases between. The CDR3 length is 13 residues. TCRdb processed the reads anew with MiXCR; each CDR3 protein has one entry. Altogether about 100,000 distinct CDR3 sequences are present, about 15% being singletons, with the ten largest covering around 8.5%. As regards this clonotype: Its antigen is not identified.

This receptor was obtained from a human donor in good health (CMV status not recorded). Some clones in this sample may be carry-over from other donors' samples. The material sequenced was PBMCs. V usage is TRBV12-3 or TRBV12-4 and J usage is TRBJ2-2; D not certain. The CDR3 DNA reads TGTGCCAGCAGTTTCAGACGCTCCGGGGAGCTGTTTTTT. Amino acid sequence: CASSFRRSGELFF.